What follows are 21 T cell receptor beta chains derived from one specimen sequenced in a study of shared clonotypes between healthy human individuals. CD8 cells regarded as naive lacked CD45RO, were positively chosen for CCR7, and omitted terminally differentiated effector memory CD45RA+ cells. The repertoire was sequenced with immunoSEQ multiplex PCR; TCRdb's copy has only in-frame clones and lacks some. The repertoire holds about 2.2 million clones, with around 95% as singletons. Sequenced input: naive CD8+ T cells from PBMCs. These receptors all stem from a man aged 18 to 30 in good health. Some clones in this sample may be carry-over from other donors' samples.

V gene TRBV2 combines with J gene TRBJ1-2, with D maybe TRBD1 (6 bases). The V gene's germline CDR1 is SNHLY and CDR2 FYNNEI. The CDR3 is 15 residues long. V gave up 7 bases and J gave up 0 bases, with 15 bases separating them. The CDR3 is CASTEEGGANYGYTF. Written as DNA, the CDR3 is TGTGCCAGCACCGAAGAAGGGGGAGCTAACTATGGCTACACCTTC.

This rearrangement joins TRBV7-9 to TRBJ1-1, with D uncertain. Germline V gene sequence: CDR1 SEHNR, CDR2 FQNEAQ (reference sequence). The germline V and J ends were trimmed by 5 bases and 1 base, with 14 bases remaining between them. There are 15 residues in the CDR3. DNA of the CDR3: TGTGCCAGCAGCCCCCGCTGGATGGAGAACACTGAAGCTTTCTTT. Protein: CASSPRWMENTEAFF.

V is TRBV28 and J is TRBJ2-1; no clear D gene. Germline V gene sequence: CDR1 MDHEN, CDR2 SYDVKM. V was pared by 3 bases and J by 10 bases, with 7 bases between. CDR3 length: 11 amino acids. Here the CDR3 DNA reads TGTGCCAGCAGTTTGAGTCAGGAGCAGTTCTTC. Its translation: CASSLSQEQFF.

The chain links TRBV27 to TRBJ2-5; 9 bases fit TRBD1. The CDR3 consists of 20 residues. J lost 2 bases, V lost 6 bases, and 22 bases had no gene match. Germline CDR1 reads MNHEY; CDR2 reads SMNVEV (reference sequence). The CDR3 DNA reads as TGTGCCAGCAGCAAAATCCGGGACAGGGTTTTAAGAAGGCAACAAGAGACCCAGTACTTC. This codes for CASSKIRDRVLRRQQETQYF.

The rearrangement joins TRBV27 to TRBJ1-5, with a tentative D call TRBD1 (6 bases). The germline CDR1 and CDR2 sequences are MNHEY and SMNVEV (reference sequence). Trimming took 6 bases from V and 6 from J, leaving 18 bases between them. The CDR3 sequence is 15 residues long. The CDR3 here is CASSPVRGEGQPQHF. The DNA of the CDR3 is TGTGCCAGCAGCCCGGTGAGGGGGGAGGGTCAGCCCCAGCATTTT.

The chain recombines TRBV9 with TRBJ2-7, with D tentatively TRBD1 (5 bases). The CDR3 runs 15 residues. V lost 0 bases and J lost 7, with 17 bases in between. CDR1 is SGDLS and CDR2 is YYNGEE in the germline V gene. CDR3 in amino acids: CASSVAGRSSGEQYF. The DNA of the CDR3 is TGTGCCAGCAGCGTAGCCGGCAGGAGTTCAGGGGAGCAGTACTTC. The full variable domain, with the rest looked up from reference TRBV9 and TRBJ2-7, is DSGVTQTPKHLITATGQRVTLRCSPRSGDLSVYWYQQSLDQGLQFLIQYYNGEERAKGNILERFSAQQFPDLHSELNLSSLELGDSALYFCASSVAGRSSGEQYFGPGTRLTVT.

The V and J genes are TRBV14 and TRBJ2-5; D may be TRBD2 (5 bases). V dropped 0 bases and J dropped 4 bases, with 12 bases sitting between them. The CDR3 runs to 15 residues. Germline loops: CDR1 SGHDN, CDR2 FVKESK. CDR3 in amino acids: CASSQDSASRETQYF. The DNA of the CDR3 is TGTGCCAGCAGCCAAGATTCGGCTAGCCGAGAGACCCAGTACTTC.

CDR3 nucleotide sequence: TGTGCCAGCAGTTTTGTTCCCGCGACAGTCCATAGCGGGAACCGGAACGGGGAGCTGTTTTTT. Protein: CASSFVPATVHSGNRNGELFF. The chain carries TRBV28 and TRBJ2-2; 8 nucleotides agree with TRBD2. Germline V lookup: CDR1 MDHEN, CDR2 SYDVKM. The length of the CDR3 is 21 residues. Trimming at V came to 3 bases and at J to 7 bases, leaving 25 bases not matched to a gene.

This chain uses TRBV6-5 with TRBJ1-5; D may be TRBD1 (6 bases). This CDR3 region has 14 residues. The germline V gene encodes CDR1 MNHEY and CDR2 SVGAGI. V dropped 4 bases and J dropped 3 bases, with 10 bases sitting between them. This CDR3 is CASSSWGANQPQHF. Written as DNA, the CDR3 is TGTGCCAGCAGTTCGTGGGGGGCCAATCAGCCCCAGCATTTT.

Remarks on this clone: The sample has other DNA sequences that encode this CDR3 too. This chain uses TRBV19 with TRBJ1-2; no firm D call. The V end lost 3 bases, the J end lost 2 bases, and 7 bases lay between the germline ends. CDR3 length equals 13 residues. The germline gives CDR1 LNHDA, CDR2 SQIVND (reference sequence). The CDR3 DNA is TGTGCCAGTAGTATCCAAGGAAACTATGGCTACACCTTC. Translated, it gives CASSIQGNYGYTF.

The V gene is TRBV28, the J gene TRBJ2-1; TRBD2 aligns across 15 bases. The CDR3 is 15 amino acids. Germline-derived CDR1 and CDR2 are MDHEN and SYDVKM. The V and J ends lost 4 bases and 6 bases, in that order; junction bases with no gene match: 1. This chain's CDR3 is CASSWTSGRANEQFF. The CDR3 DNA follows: TGTGCCAGCAGTTGGACTAGCGGGAGGGCCAATGAGCAGTTCTTC.

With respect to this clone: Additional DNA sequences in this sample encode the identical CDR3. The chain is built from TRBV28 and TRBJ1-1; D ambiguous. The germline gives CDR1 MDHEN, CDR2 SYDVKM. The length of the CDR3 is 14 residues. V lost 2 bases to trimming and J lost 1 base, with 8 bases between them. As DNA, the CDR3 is TGTGCCAGCAGTTTACGCGGGGAGAACACTGAAGCTTTCTTT. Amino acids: CASSLRGENTEAFF.

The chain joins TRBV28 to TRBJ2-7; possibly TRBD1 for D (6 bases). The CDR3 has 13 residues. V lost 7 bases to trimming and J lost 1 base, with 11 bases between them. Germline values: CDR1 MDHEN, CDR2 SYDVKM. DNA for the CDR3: TGTGCCAGCATCTGGCAGGGGTCCTACGAGCAGTACTTC. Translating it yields CASIWQGSYEQYF. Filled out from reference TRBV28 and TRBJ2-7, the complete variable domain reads DVKVTQSSRYLVKRTGEKVFLECVQDMDHENMFWYRQDPGLGLRLIYFSYDVKMKEKGDIPEGYSVSREKKERFSLILESASTNQTSMYLCASIWQGSYEQYFGPGTRLTVT.

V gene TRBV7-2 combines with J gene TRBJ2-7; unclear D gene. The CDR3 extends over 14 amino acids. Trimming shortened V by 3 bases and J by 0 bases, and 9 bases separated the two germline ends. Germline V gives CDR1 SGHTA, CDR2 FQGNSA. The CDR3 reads CASSFSHASYEQYF. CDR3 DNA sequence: TGTGCCAGCAGCTTTAGTCACGCCTCCTACGAGCAGTACTTC.

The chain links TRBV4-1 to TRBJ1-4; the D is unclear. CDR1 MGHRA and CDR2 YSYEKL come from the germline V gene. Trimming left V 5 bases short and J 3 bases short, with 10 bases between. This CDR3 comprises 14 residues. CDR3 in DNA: TGCGCCAGCAGCGCGCGGCTGGCTAATGAAAAACTGTTTTTT. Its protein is CASSARLANEKLFF.

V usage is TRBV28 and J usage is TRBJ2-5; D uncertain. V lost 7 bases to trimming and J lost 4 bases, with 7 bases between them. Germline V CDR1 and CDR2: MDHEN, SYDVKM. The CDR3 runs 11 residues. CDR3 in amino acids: CASTLRETQYF. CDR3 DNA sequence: TGTGCCAGCACCCTTCGAGAGACCCAGTACTTC. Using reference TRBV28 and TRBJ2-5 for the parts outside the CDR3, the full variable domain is DVKVTQSSRYLVKRTGEKVFLECVQDMDHENMFWYRQDPGLGLRLIYFSYDVKMKEKGDIPEGYSVSREKKERFSLILESASTNQTSMYLCASTLRETQYFGPGTRLLVL.

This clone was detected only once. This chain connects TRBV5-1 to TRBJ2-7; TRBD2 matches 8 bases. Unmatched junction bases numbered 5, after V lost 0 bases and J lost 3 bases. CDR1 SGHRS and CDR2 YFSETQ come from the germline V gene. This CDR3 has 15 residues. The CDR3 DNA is TGCGCCAGCAGCTTGGCCATTAGCGGGAACTACGAGCAGTACTTC. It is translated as CASSLAISGNYEQYF.

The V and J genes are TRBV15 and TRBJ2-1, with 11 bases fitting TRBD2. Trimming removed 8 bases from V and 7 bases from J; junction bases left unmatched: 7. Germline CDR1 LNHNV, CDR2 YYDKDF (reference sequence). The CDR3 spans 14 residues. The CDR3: CATATSGRWNEQFF. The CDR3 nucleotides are TGTGCCACCGCTACTAGCGGGAGATGGAATGAGCAGTTCTTC. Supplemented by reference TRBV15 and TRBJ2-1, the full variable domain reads DAMVIQNPRYQVTQFGKPVTLSCSQTLNHNVMYWYQQKSSQAPKLLFHYYDKDFNNEADTPDNFQSRRPNTSFCFLDIRSPGLGDTAMYLCATATSGRWNEQFFGPGTRLTVL.

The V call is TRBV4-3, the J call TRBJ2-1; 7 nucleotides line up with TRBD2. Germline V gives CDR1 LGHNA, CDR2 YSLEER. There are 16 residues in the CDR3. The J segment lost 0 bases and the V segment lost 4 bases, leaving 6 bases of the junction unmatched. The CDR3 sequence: CASSPLAESSYNEQFF. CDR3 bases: TGCGCCAGCAGCCCCCTAGCGGAGAGCTCCTACAATGAGCAGTTCTTC.

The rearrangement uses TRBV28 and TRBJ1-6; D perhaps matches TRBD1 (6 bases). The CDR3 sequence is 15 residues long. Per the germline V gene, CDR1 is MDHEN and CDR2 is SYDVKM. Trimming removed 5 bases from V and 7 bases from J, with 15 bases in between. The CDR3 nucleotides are TGTGCCAGCAGTACTTACAGGGAGGGCAATTCACCCCTCCACTTT. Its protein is CASSTYREGNSPLHF.

CDR3 coding DNA: TGTGCCAGCAGTTTAGCCGGGGCAGGGGGAACAGATACGCAGTATTTT. Encoded protein: CASSLAGAGGTDTQYF. The chain joins TRBV27 to TRBJ2-3, with TRBD1 identical over 7 bases. The length of the CDR3 is 16 residues. Germline CDR1 reads MNHEY; CDR2 reads SMNVEV (reference sequence). V shed 2 bases and J 3 bases; nucleotides not matched to a gene: 8.